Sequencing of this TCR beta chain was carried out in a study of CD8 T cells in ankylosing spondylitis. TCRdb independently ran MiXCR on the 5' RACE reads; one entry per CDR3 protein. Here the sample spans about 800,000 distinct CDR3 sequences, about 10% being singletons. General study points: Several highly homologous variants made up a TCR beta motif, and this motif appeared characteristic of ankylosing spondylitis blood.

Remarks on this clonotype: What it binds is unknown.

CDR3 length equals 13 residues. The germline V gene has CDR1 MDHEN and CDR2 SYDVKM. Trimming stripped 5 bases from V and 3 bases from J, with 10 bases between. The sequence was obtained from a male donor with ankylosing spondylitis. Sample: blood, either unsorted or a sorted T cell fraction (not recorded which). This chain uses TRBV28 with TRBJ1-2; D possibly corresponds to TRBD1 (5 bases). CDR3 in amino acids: CASSRGKYYGYTF. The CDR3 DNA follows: TGTGCCAGCAGTCGGGGGAAGTACTATGGCTACACCTTC.